This T cell receptor (beta chain) originates from a study of blood T cell repertoires in COVID-19 (dated by TCRdb to 2020 to 2021). Background on the whole study: Samples covering the acute and convalescent phases of COVID-19 were provided by collaborators in the United States, Italy and Spain. The prospective study material was composed of cDNA or gDNA derived from T cells, B-cell-depleted T cells, or PBMCs. Subjects who had been exposed to COVID-19, were actively infected with it, or had recovered from it provided the deeply sampled blood TCRbeta repertoires that made up the dataset. The repertoires were released in a freely available public database meant as a resource for research on the immune response to SARS-CoV-2. Samples were obtained from the ongoing ImmuneRACE study (first 160 participants) and from roughly 1,300 subjects provided by 6 global collaborators. Sample metadata almost always included a de-identified subject ID, COVID-19 status, age in years and sex. Where available, HLA class I and class II types were taken from metadata supplied by the sample provider and were not determined by assay-based typing.

The immunoSEQ Assay, a bias-controlled multiplex PCR, was used to amplify TCRbeta CDR3 regions from genomic DNA. The original pipeline was this. Within the assay, amplification of reference gene primers was used to estimate how many nucleated cells each sample contained. To quantify the absolute abundance of each unique TCRbeta CDR3 rearrangement, sequence reads were collapsed and filtered. Productive Simpson clonality was computed per sample as the square root of Simpson's diversity index over productive rearrangements. TCRdb mirrors the immuneACCESS table, restricted to in-frame sequences. Some clones are absent from its copies; in checked studies, under half trace to an unresolved V gene, and the reason for the others is unknown. Clonal size and the V and J genes are those of that table, whereas D and trimming came from the DNA. The sample table records 250,000 to 350,000 clones; 65% to 90% of these occur just once. The ten top clones hold around 14% of the sample.

One collaborating source in Seattle enrolled patients during active infection and followed them longitudinally through the course of disease. Collaborating institutions collected whole blood in K2EDTA tubes following their own protocols. Collaborator samples were shipped for TCRbeta analysis as frozen whole blood, isolated PBMCs, or DNA extracted from either sample type. The CDR3 contains 13 residues, cysteine and phenylalanine counted. Just the 39-base CDR3 DNA is kept, in frame starting at base 1. CDR1 MNHEY and CDR2 SVGAGI were looked up in the germline V gene. V loses 7 bases of germline sequence and J loses 0 bases, and the interval between the two ends is 9 bases. Worth noting for this clone: The antigen it recognizes is unknown. Nothing much larger sits one base from this clone, and base qualities are not available.

Broad study findings and their caveats: The quantity of clinical and demographic metadata differed by source and by participant and was supplied without curation.

The sequence came from a woman in her 70s with COVID-19, enrolled during active disease. The chain couples TRBV6-5 to TRBJ1-1; the D gene is not confidently resolved. Sequencing used peripheral blood. The nucleotide sequence is TGTGCCAGCACCGACACCCTGAACACTGAAGCTTTCTTT. It translates as CASTDTLNTEAFF.